This TCR beta chain was observed in a study of OX40 agonist ivuxolimab in advanced cancers. The assay was immunoSEQ multiplex PCR, and TCRdb's table has in-frame clones only and misses some. The table has about 54,000 clones, 80% to 90% seen once. The CDR3 totals 13 residues. Per germline, CDR1 SGHTS and CDR2 YDEGEE. V was clipped by 2 bases and J by 7 bases, with 10 bases between them. Specimen: CD4+ or CD8+ T cells sorted from blood, collected in a trial of the OX40 agonist ivuxolimab. The clonotype originates from an adult with an advanced solid tumor such as melanoma, head and neck, liver or kidney cancer. The chain recombines TRBV5-8 with TRBJ1-5, with a possible D match to TRBD1 (6 bases). The CDR3 reads CASSFGRGQPQHF. CDR3 bases: TGTGCCAGCAGCTTTGGCAGGGGCCAGCCCCAGCATTTT.